This entry lists 26 T cell receptor beta chains sequenced from one sample in a study of T cells in women clearing cervical HPV infection. Sequencing used immunoSEQ multiplex PCR; TCRdb keeps in-frame clones, though not all of them. This sample's table has about 22,000 clones. The material sequenced was blood buffy coat. The source of these receptors is a woman aged 18 to 75 with a cervical HPV16 infection that either progressed to CIN3+ or cleared (not recorded which).

With regard to this clone: The CDR3 end lies 3 residues beyond the end of the read and is filled in from the germline J gene. The V gene is TRBV5-1, the J gene TRBJ2-1; possibly TRBD1 for D (6 bases). The CDR3 extends over 15 amino acids. The germline CDR1 and CDR2 sequences are SGHRS and YFSETQ. V was trimmed by 4 bases and J by 2 bases, leaving 13 bases between them. The part of the CDR3 DNA that was read is TGCGCCAGCAGCCGAGGACAGTCTGCCTACAATGAG. Residues: CASSRGQSAYNE. The full CDR3 sequence reads CASSRGQSAYNEQFF.

Comment on this clone: The read ends 3 residues shy of where the CDR3 ends; the end is completed using the germline J gene. This chain connects TRBV29-1 to TRBJ1-1, with D perhaps TRBD1 (6 bases). Per the germline V gene, CDR1 is SQVTM and CDR2 is ANQGSEA. The V end was cut by 7 bases, the J end by 1 base, with 13 bases between. CDR3 length: 13 amino acids. The covered CDR3 bases are TGCAGCGCAACAGGGTGGGGGAACACTGAA. Translation gives CSATGWGNTE. The whole CDR3 sequence reads CSATGWGNTEAFF.

A word on this clone: From the germline J gene comes the end of the CDR3, since the read stops 3 residues before it. The chain is built from TRBV20-1 and TRBJ2-3, with TRBD2 identical over 8 bases. V lost 4 bases to trimming and J lost 1 base; unmatched junction nucleotides: 7. The CDR3 runs 15 residues. Germline CDR1 DFQATT, CDR2 SNEGSKA (reference sequence). CDR3 protein: CSAMRGLVGTDTQYF. The DNA read from the CDR3 is TGCAGTGCTATGAGGGGACTAGTCGGCACAGATACG.

Turning to this clone: The read halts 3 residues ahead of the CDR3 end, with the missing end drawn from the germline J gene. V usage is TRBV2 and J usage is TRBJ1-2; perhaps TRBD1 as D (5 bases). The ends were cut back, 6 bases at V and 7 bases at J, with 18 bases in the middle. The germline V gene encodes CDR1 SNHLY and CDR2 FYNNEI. The CDR3 totals 14 residues. CDR3: CASRGDGGRGGYTF. The DNA read from the CDR3 is TGTGCCAGCAGAGGAGATGGGGGGAGGGGTGGC.

Comment on this clone: The read stops 3 residues short of the end of the CDR3; the missing end is completed from the germline J gene. The rearrangement links TRBV20-1 to TRBJ2-3; D possibly corresponds to TRBD2 (6 bases). This CDR3 has 17 residues. V shed 3 bases and J shed 0 bases, with 19 bases lying between them. Germline-derived CDR1 and CDR2 are DFQATT and SNEGSKA (reference sequence). CDR3 DNA, as far as it was read: TGCAGTGCTAGGCCCAGGGCCACTAGCTTTAGCACAGATACG. It yields the protein CSARPRATSFSTDT. The complete CDR3 sequence is CSARPRATSFSTDTQYF.

In regard to this clone: The read ends 3 residues early relative to the CDR3; the germline J gene fills the gap. V usage is TRBV11-3 and J usage is TRBJ2-1, with D possibly TRBD2 on 6 matching bases. Germline CDR1 and CDR2: SGHNT and YENEEA. The CDR3 has 13 amino acids. Trimming shortened V by 6 bases and J by 5 bases, and 11 bases separated the two germline ends. CDR3 loop: CASSWDFNNEQFF. Incomplete CDR3 DNA: TGTGCCAGCAGTTGGGACTTCAACAATGAG. The variable domain in full, with the rest retrieved from reference TRBV11-3 and TRBJ2-1, is EAGVVQSPRYKIIEKKQPVAFWCNPISGHNTLYWYLQNLGQGPELLIRYENEEAVDDSQLPKDRFSAERLKGVDSTLKIQPAELGDSAVYLCASSWDFNNEQFFGPGTRLTVL.

On this clone: The sequence runs out 3 residues before the end of the CDR3; the remainder is reconstructed from the germline J gene. The chain is built from TRBV7-9 and TRBJ2-5, with TRBD2 matching 8 bases. The CDR3 extends over 14 amino acids. Germline V gene sequence: CDR1 SEHNR, CDR2 FQNEAQ (reference sequence). Unmatched junction bases numbered 5, after V lost 3 bases and J lost 5 bases. The part of the CDR3 DNA that was read is TGTGCCAGCAGCTTGGGACTAGGAGTCGAGACC. Translated: CASSLGLGVET. The CDR3, in full, reads CASSLGLGVETQYF.

Remarks on this clone: The read stops 3 residues short of the end of the CDR3; the missing end is completed from the germline J gene. The rearrangement uses TRBV18 and TRBJ1-1; no reliable D call. V was pared by 3 bases and J by 5 bases, with 10 bases between. The CDR3 has 13 residues. The germline V gene encodes CDR1 KGHSH and CDR2 LQKENI. The CDR3 sequence is CASSPAVVTEAFF. CDR3 DNA, as far as it was read: TGTGCCAGCTCACCGGCAGTGGTAACTGAA.

About this clone: The read ends 3 residues early relative to the CDR3; the germline J gene fills the gap. The chain recombines TRBV2 with TRBJ1-1; D is undetermined. Germline CDR1 reads SNHLY; CDR2 reads FYNNEI. V was shortened by 4 bases and J by 1 base, with 7 bases between the two germline ends. The CDR3 length is 13 residues. CDR3 region: CASSAQENTEAFF. The part of the CDR3 DNA that was read is TGTGCCAGCAGTGCACAAGAGAACACTGAA.

As concerns this clone: The read terminates 3 residues ahead of where the CDR3 ends, so the germline J gene completes it. This chain links TRBV20-1 with TRBJ1-5, with D perhaps TRBD1 (5 bases). Germline CDR1 DFQATT, CDR2 SNEGSKA (reference sequence). This CDR3 comprises 14 residues. The germline V and J ends were trimmed by 0 bases and 6 bases, with 12 bases remaining between them. The sequenced CDR3 bases are TGCAGTGCTAGAGATCTGGGGGGGGGTCAGCCC. Amino acid sequence: CSARDLGGGQP. The whole CDR3 protein is CSARDLGGGQPQHF.

With respect to this clone: With the read ending 3 residues before the CDR3 end, the germline J gene is used to fill in that end. The chain couples TRBV7-9 to TRBJ2-7, with D possibly TRBD1 on 6 matching bases. This CDR3 contains 15 residues. Deletions cut 5 bases from V and 2 bases from J, with 16 bases between. Germline V CDR1 and CDR2: SEHNR, FQNEAQ (reference sequence). Partial CDR3 DNA: TGTGCCAGCAGCCCCCCCGGGACACATGCCTACGAG. Translated, it gives CASSPPGTHAYE. The full CDR3 reads CASSPPGTHAYEQYF.

Regarding this clone: The sequenced fragment ends 3 residues before the CDR3 boundary, so the rest is inferred from the germline J gene. V usage is TRBV28 and J usage is TRBJ2-4, with 13 bases aligning to TRBD2. The CDR3 length is 16 residues. The germline CDR1 and CDR2 sequences are MDHEN and SYDVKM. Losses at the gene ends were 5 bases for V and 6 bases for J; bases not matched to a gene: 7. The part of the CDR3 DNA that was read is TGTGCCAGCAGTAGTACTAGCGGGAGGGCCTTAAACATT. This encodes CASSSTSGRALNI. The entire CDR3 protein is CASSSTSGRALNIQYF.

As to this clone: The CDR3 end is not reached by the read, which stops 3 residues before it; the germline J gene fills it in. The chain recombines TRBV7-8 with TRBJ1-5; TRBD1 matches at 10 bases. The V and J ends lost 7 bases and 6 bases, in that order; junction bases with no gene match: 9. The germline V gene has CDR1 SGHVS and CDR2 FQNEAQ. The CDR3 extends over 15 amino acids. Here the CDR3 reads CASTLDRGLVQPQHF. The part of the CDR3 DNA that was read is TGTGCCAGCACCCTAGACAGGGGGCTCGTTCAGCCC.

In regard to this clone: The CDR3 end falls 3 residues outside the read, so it is completed with the germline J gene. The chain links TRBV5-6 to TRBJ2-7; the D gene is possibly TRBD2 (5 bases). CDR3 size: 14 residues. Germline-derived CDR1 and CDR2 are SGHDT and YYEEEE. Between the trimmed V and J ends, which lost 0 bases and 6 bases, there was a span of 13 bases. The CDR3 protein is CASSLGSRGREQYF. The CDR3 bases that were read are TGTGCCAGCAGCTTGGGGAGCAGAGGGCGCGAG.

Concerning this clone itself: The read falls 3 residues short of the CDR3 end, and the missing part is taken from the germline J gene. The gene calls are TRBV19 and TRBJ2-5, with D possibly being TRBD2 (7 bases). CDR3 size: 16 residues. Germline V gene sequence: CDR1 LNHDA, CDR2 SQIVND (reference sequence). V was cut by 1 base and J by 2 bases, with 14 bases left in between. CDR3 DNA, as far as it was read: TGTGCCAGTAGTATAGGGGGGGGGCAGGGGCAAGAGACC. Its translation is CASSIGGGQGQET. The entire CDR3 protein is CASSIGGGQGQETQYF.

A remark on this clone: The read ends 3 residues early relative to the CDR3; the germline J gene fills the gap. The V call is TRBV6-1, the J call TRBJ2-3, with 7 bases identical to TRBD2. The germline V gene encodes CDR1 MNHNS and CDR2 SASEGT. The CDR3 loop spans 16 amino acids. V lost 0 bases and J lost 4; bases outside the gene matches: 7. The CDR3 spells CASSEALGGGADTQYF. CDR3 DNA, as far as it was read: TGTGCCAGCAGTGAAGCGCTGGGGGGAGGGGCAGATACG.

As to this clone: The read is 3 residues too short to cover the CDR3 end, so that end is filled in from the germline J gene. The rearrangement joins TRBV19 to TRBJ2-1; D possibly corresponds to TRBD2 (6 bases). The CDR3 length is 17 residues. The germline V gene has CDR1 LNHDA and CDR2 SQIVND (reference sequence). Trimming took off 4 bases at V and 0 bases at J, with 16 bases between the two ends. The sequenced part of the CDR3 DNA is TGTGCCAGTAGTACGTATAGCGGCTTGAGCTCCTACAATGAG. This translates into CASSTYSGLSSYNE. The full CDR3 protein is CASSTYSGLSSYNEQFF.

A note on this clone: The CDR3 is cut off 3 residues early in the read; its end comes from the germline J gene. The rearrangement links TRBV28 to TRBJ1-2, with D maybe TRBD1 (6 bases). This CDR3 comprises 12 residues. Germline values: CDR1 MDHEN, CDR2 SYDVKM. The CDR3 region is CASSTQGRRYTF. Incomplete CDR3 DNA: TGTGCCAGCAGCACACAGGGTCGACGC.

On this clone: The CDR3 end lies 3 residues beyond the end of the read and is filled in from the germline J gene. The chain recombines TRBV7-8 with TRBJ1-1; no clear D. The V end lost 1 base, the J end lost 3 bases, and 12 bases lay between the germline ends. CDR3 size: 15 residues. The V gene's germline CDR1 is SGHVS and CDR2 FQNEAQ. CDR3 DNA (partial): TGTGCCAGCAGCTTAGAGGTCCAGGTAGACACTGAA. Residues: CASSLEVQVDTE. The full-length CDR3 reads as CASSLEVQVDTEAFF.

Regarding this clone: Read coverage stops 3 residues before the CDR3 terminus; the germline J gene supplies the remainder. The chain carries TRBV20-1 and TRBJ1-1, with D possibly being TRBD1 (5 bases). V gave up 3 bases and J gave up 4 bases, with 12 bases separating them. Germline lookup yields CDR1 DFQATT and CDR2 SNEGSKA (reference sequence). CDR3 size: 13 residues. Incomplete CDR3 DNA: TGCAGTGCTAGGCAGGGAAGGAGCACTGAA. Its protein is CSARQGRSTE. The complete CDR3 protein is CSARQGRSTEAFF.

On this clone: The DNA ends 3 residues before the CDR3 does, and the rest of the CDR3 is filled in from the germline J gene. The gene calls are TRBV29-1 and TRBJ1-1; TRBD1 aligns across 8 bases. The CDR3 is made up of 14 amino acids. Trimming removed 6 bases from V and 1 base from J; junction bases left unmatched: 7. In germline, CDR1 is SQVTM, CDR2 ANQGSEA. CDR3 bases read: TGCAGCGTGACATCCGGGACAGGGAACACTGAA. Its translation: CSVTSGTGNTE. The full CDR3 protein is CSVTSGTGNTEAFF. Filled out from reference TRBV29-1 and TRBJ1-1, the complete variable domain reads SAVISQKPSRDICQRGTSLTIQCQVDSQVTMMFWYRQQPGQSLTLIATANQGSEATYESGFVIDKFPISRPNLTFSTLTVSNMSPEDSSIYLCSVTSGTGNTEAFFGQGTRLTVV.

Comments on this clone: The read falls 3 residues short of the CDR3 end, and the missing part is taken from the germline J gene. The chain uses TRBV2 and TRBJ2-5; perhaps TRBD2 as D (6 bases). The CDR3 is made up of 13 amino acids. The germline V and J ends were trimmed by 6 bases and 3 bases, with 11 bases remaining between them. Germline-derived CDR1 and CDR2 are SNHLY and FYNNEI. The CDR3 region is CASSQEREETQYF. The covered CDR3 bases are TGTGCCAGCAGCCAGGAGCGGGAAGAGACC.

As to this clone: With the read ending 3 residues before the CDR3 end, the germline J gene is used to fill in that end. The chain uses TRBV14 and TRBJ1-1, with 7 bases fitting TRBD1. J was trimmed by 0 bases and V by 5 bases; bases with no gene match: 9. The CDR3 has 16 residues. Germline V gene data show CDR1 as SGHDN and CDR2 as FVKESK. The CDR3: CASSKLPGQMNTEAFF. CDR3 DNA (partial): TGTGCCAGCAGCAAATTACCGGGACAGATGAACACTGAA.

As to this clone: The read ends 3 residues early relative to the CDR3; the germline J gene fills the gap. The rearrangement uses TRBV19 and TRBJ1-6; D is perhaps TRBD1 (5 bases). Germline V gene sequence: CDR1 LNHDA, CDR2 SQIVND (reference sequence). The CDR3 has 13 amino acids. CDR3 protein: CASRPGTPSALHF. The CDR3 DNA, read in part, is TGTGCCAGTCGACCCGGGACTCCTTCGGCC.

Of note for this clone: The read terminates 3 residues ahead of where the CDR3 ends, so the germline J gene completes it. The chain recombines TRBV5-1 with TRBJ2-3; 7 nucleotides align to TRBD1. This CDR3 has 15 amino acids. V was clipped by 0 bases and J by 4 bases; unmatched bases: 5. Germline-derived CDR1 and CDR2 are SGHRS and YFSETQ. The DNA read from the CDR3 is TGCGCCAGCAGCTTGGAGACAGGGTTGCCAGATACG. Protein: CASSLETGLPDT. The full CDR3 is CASSLETGLPDTQYF.

Regarding this clone: The read finishes 3 residues shy of the CDR3 end, and the germline J gene is used to complete it. The gene calls are TRBV5-4 and TRBJ1-3; TRBD1 is a possible D gene (6 bases). Per the germline V gene, CDR1 is SGHNT and CDR2 is YYREEE (reference sequence). The CDR3 length is 16 residues. V gave up 1 base and J gave up 2 bases, with 13 bases separating them. CDR3 amino acids: CASSLWGHRTGNTIYF. The sequenced CDR3 bases are TGTGCCAGCAGCTTGTGGGGACACCGTACTGGAAACACC.